The 11 T cell receptor beta chains below come from one sample, sequenced in a study of CXCR3-negative and CXCR3-positive naive CD8 T cells. UMI-labeled TRB cDNA libraries were prepared by 5' RACE. No DNA is given; TCRdb re-called the 5' RACE reads and lists each CDR3 protein once. This sample contains over 150,000 distinct CDR3 sequences. Their antigens remain unidentified. Study-level results: When CXCR3-positive naive cells were set against CXCR3-negative naive cells, the former had more hydrophobic TRB CDR3s.

Sequencing used naive CXCR3+ CD8+ T cells from blood. The subset here: CD45RO-CCR7+CD27+CD95- naive CD8+ T cells expressing CXCR3 (TNR3+). The receptors stem from a human donor in good health. Some clones in this sample may be carry-over from other donors' samples.

This rearrangement joins TRBV6-6 to TRBJ2-5; TCRdb's D call, TRBD1, is unchecked because there is no DNA. Germline V gene data show CDR1 as MNHNY and CDR2 as SVGAGI (reference sequence). The CDR3 length is 16 residues. The CDR3 reads CASSPSGTGYQETQYF.

V gene TRBV6-2 or TRBV6-3 combines with J gene TRBJ2-1; the D gene TCRdb calls, TRBD2, cannot be checked with no DNA. Per the germline V gene, CDR1 is MNHEY and CDR2 is SVGEGT. This CDR3 is built from 19 residues. The CDR3: CASSYWGLAGGTSYNEQFF.

The CDR3: CASSSTTTGGQYF. The chain uses TRBV7-8 and TRBJ2-4; lacking DNA, the TRBD1 call made by TCRdb goes unchecked. CDR1 is SGHVS and CDR2 is FQNEAQ in the germline V gene. The CDR3 consists of 13 residues.

V gene TRBV4-3 combines with J gene TRBJ2-1; no DNA is available, so the TRBD2 call from TCRdb remains unchecked. This CDR3 has 14 amino acids. Per the germline V gene, CDR1 is LGHNA and CDR2 is YSLEER. The CDR3 sequence: CASSQQAGGNEQFF.

This rearrangement joins TRBV7-8 to TRBJ2-7; TCRdb's assignment of TRBD2 cannot be checked, as there is no DNA. The CDR3 consists of 16 residues. Germline assignment: CDR1 SGHVS and CDR2 FQNEAQ. The CDR3 sequence is CASSLARLAGFYEQYF.

The chain carries TRBV29-1 and TRBJ1-2; the TCRdb D gene call, TRBD1, has no DNA to confirm it. Germline CDR1 and CDR2: SQVTM and ANQGSEA. There are 13 residues in the CDR3. The CDR3 here is CSVVVTGNYGYTF. Combining the CDR3 with reference TRBV29-1 and TRBJ1-2 gives the whole variable domain SAVISQKPSRDICQRGTSLTIQCQVDSQVTMMFWYRQQPGQSLTLIATANQGSEATYESGFVIDKFPISRPNLTFSTLTVSNMSPEDSSIYLCSVVVTGNYGYTFGSGTRLTVV.

This chain uses TRBV29-1 with TRBJ2-1; the D call from TCRdb, TRBD2, cannot be confirmed without DNA. The CDR3 extends over 15 amino acids. CDR1 and CDR2 (germline): SQVTM, ANQGSEA. This CDR3 reads CSVKEGTDSYNEQFF.

The chain employs TRBV29-1 and TRBJ2-2; the TRBD1 assignment by TCRdb is unverifiable without DNA. This CDR3 is built from 14 residues. Germline-derived CDR1 and CDR2 are SQVTM and ANQGSEA. CDR3 sequence: CSVVVTGGTGELFF.

The chain employs TRBV4-3 and TRBJ1-2. The CDR3 is 15 residues long. Germline lookup yields CDR1 LGHNA and CDR2 YSLEER. The CDR3 region is CASSQDRGWIYGYTF.

The V call is TRBV29-1, the J call TRBJ2-5; without DNA, the TCRdb call of TRBD1 cannot be checked. CDR3 length: 15 amino acids. Germline CDR1 reads SQVTM; CDR2 reads ANQGSEA. CDR3 protein: CSVEDLGTEQETQYF.

The chain joins TRBV7-6 to TRBJ2-6. CDR3 length: 17 residues. From germline, CDR1 is SGHVS and CDR2 FNYEAQ. The CDR3 reads CASSLDIYPTGANVLTF.